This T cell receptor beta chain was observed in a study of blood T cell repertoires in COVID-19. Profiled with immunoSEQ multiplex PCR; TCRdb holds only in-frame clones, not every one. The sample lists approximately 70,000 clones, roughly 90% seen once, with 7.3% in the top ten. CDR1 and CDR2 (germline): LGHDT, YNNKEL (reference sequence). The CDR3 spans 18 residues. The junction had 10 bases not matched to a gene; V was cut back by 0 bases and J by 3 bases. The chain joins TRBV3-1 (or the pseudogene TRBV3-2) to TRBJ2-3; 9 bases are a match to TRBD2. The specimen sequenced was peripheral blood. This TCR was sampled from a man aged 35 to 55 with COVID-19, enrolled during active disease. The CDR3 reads CASSQEEWRGGLTDTQYF. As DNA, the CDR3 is TGTGCCAGCAGCCAAGAAGAGTGGCGGGGGGGCTTGACAGATACGCAGTATTTT.